Shown below are 27 T cell receptor beta chains from a single sample sequenced in a study of CD8 T cells in Susac syndrome. RNA totalling roughly 0.45 to 1 ug underwent reverse transcription with random hexamers. TCRdb reanalysed the immunoSEQ multiplex PCR reads using MiXCR and keeps one entry per CDR3 protein. The sample carries 95,000 to 150,000 distinct CDR3 sequences, roughly 94% recorded once. The sequencing input was CD8+ T cells from PBMCs. The origin of the receptors is a human donor with Susac syndrome.

The chain recombines TRBV4-2 with TRBJ1-2; D call uncertain. The V end lost 0 bases, the J end lost 5 bases, and 16 bases lay between the germline ends. Germline CDR1 reads LGHNA; CDR2 reads YNFKEQ. The CDR3 length is 16 residues. The DNA for the CDR3 is TGTGCCAGCAGCCAAGACAGCGCCCGGACGGTTTATGGCTACACCTTC. It translates to CASSQDSARTVYGYTF.

The V call is TRBV3-1, the J call TRBJ2-7; D is ambiguous. V was clipped by 1 base and J by 0 bases, with 10 bases between them. Germline CDR1 and CDR2: LGHDT and YNNKEL (reference sequence). The CDR3 covers 15 residues. The CDR3 region is CASSQVGEGSYEQYF. As DNA, the CDR3 is TGTGCCAGCAGCCAAGTTGGAGAAGGCTCCTACGAGCAGTACTTC.

The CDR3 spells CATSIGLAPNEQFF. CDR3 in DNA: TGTGCCACCAGCATTGGCCTTGCGCCGAATGAGCAGTTCTTC. The J gene is TRBJ2-1, the V gene TRBV15; D unclear. Trimming shortened V by 4 bases and J by 7 bases, and 14 bases separated the two germline ends. CDR1 and CDR2 from the germline V gene are LNHNV and YYDKDF (reference sequence). The length of the CDR3 is 14 residues. The entire variable domain, with the rest obtained from reference TRBV15 and TRBJ2-1, is as follows: DAMVIQNPRYQVTQFGKPVTLSCSQTLNHNVMYWYQQKSSQAPKLLFHYYDKDFNNEADTPDNFQSRRPNTSFCFLDIRSPGLGDTAMYLCATSIGLAPNEQFFGPGTRLTVL.

This rearrangement joins TRBV29-1 to TRBJ2-5; D gene unclear. Trimming removed 1 base at V and 1 base at J, with 7 bases between. CDR1 and CDR2 (germline): SQVTM, ANQGSEA. The CDR3 length is 13 residues. The CDR3 sequence: CSVEAAGQETQYF. DNA of the CDR3: TGCAGCGTTGAAGCGGCAGGCCAAGAGACCCAGTACTTC. Using reference TRBV29-1 and TRBJ2-5 for the parts outside the CDR3, the full variable domain is SAVISQKPSRDICQRGTSLTIQCQVDSQVTMMFWYRQQPGQSLTLIATANQGSEATYESGFVIDKFPISRPNLTFSTLTVSNMSPEDSSIYLCSVEAAGQETQYFGPGTRLLVL.

This chain joins TRBV23-1 and TRBJ2-7, with unresolved D. TRBV23-1 is sorted into the ORF group, with uncertain function. This CDR3 comprises 14 residues. The V end was cut by 5 bases, the J end by 3 bases, with 14 bases between. The CDR3 DNA reads TGCGCCAGCAGTTACCACCGGGTCTACTACGAGCAGTACTTC. This codes for CASSYHRVYYEQYF.

In its sample, this clonotype was seen once. V and J are TRBV20-1 and TRBJ2-5; 8 nucleotides line up with TRBD2. This CDR3 region has 14 residues. With 7 bases clipped from V and 4 bases from J, the junction kept 11 bases outside the gene matches. Germline CDR1 is DFQATT and CDR2 is SNEGSKA (reference sequence). CDR3 sequence reads: CSGISGLAGETQYF. The CDR3, as DNA: TGCAGTGGAATCAGCGGACTAGCAGGAGAGACCCAGTACTTC.

The rearrangement joins TRBV7-9 to TRBJ2-5; no clear D. The ends were cut back, 4 bases at V and 9 bases at J, with 15 bases in the middle. Germline CDR1 reads SEHNR; CDR2 reads FQNEAQ (reference sequence). The CDR3 has 13 residues. CDR3 protein: CASSSLSTGAQYF. The CDR3 nucleotides read TGTGCCAGCAGCTCCCTGAGTACTGGGGCCCAGTACTTC. Combining the CDR3 with reference TRBV7-9 and TRBJ2-5 gives the whole variable domain DTGVSQNPRHKITKRGQNVTFRCDPISEHNRLYWYRQTLGQGPEFLTYFQNEAQLEKSRLLSDRFSAERPKGSFSTLEIQRTEQGDSAMYLCASSSLSTGAQYFGPGTRLLVL.

The chain employs TRBV7-2 and TRBJ2-7; 9 bases align to TRBD1. This CDR3 has 15 amino acids. The germline V gene encodes CDR1 SGHTA and CDR2 FQGNSA. V dropped 3 bases and J dropped 5; count of bases not matched to a gene: 8. This CDR3 reads CASSFPGTGIDEQYF. CDR3 coding DNA: TGTGCCAGCAGCTTCCCCGGGACAGGGATTGACGAGCAGTACTTC. The complete variable domain, with remaining parts taken from reference TRBV7-2 and TRBJ2-7, reads GAGVSQSPSNKVTEKGKDVELRCDPISGHTALYWYRQSLGQGLEFLIYFQGNSAPDKSGLPSDRFSAERTGGSVSTLTIQRTQQEDSAVYLCASSFPGTGIDEQYFGPGTRLTVT.

This chain uses TRBV19 with TRBJ2-7, with 8 bases aligning to TRBD1. This CDR3 is built from 15 residues. Germline V gives CDR1 LNHDA, CDR2 SQIVND (reference sequence). The junction had 8 bases not matched to a gene; V was cut back by 5 bases and J by 2 bases. In DNA form, the CDR3 reads TGTGCCAGTAGTTCCCGGGACAGGCCCACCTACGAGCAGTACTTC. Translating it yields CASSSRDRPTYEQYF.

This rearrangement joins TRBV20-1 to TRBJ2-7; 8 nucleotides align to TRBD2. Germline loops: CDR1 DFQATT, CDR2 SNEGSKA (reference sequence). Losses at the gene ends were 0 bases for V and 7 bases for J; bases not matched to a gene: 2. The CDR3 sequence is 12 residues long. The CDR3 DNA reads as TGCAGTGCTAGAGACGGGGGGGGAGAGCAGTACTTC. Its translation: CSARDGGGEQYF.

The V and J genes are TRBV7-9 and TRBJ2-7; D is unresolved. This CDR3 has 12 residues. Germline values: CDR1 SEHNR, CDR2 FQNEAQ (reference sequence). V was pared by 5 bases and J by 3 bases, with 8 bases between. The CDR3 here is CASSPYNYEQYF. The CDR3 nucleotides read TGTGCCAGCAGCCCTTATAACTACGAGCAGTACTTC.

The chain employs TRBV6-5 and TRBJ2-5; TRBD1 might be the D (7 bases). CDR1 and CDR2 from the germline V gene are MNHEY and SVGAGI. Trimming stripped 2 bases from V and 5 bases from J, with 12 bases between. CDR3 length: 14 residues. CDR3 sequence reads: CASSYAEGAETQYF. The CDR3 DNA is TGTGCCAGCAGTTACGCGGAGGGGGCCGAGACCCAGTACTTC.

The genes are TRBV27 and TRBJ2-3; D is ambiguous. V dropped 3 bases and J dropped 6 bases, with 7 bases sitting between them. The CDR3 contains 12 residues. The germline CDR1 and CDR2 sequences are MNHEY and SMNVEV (reference sequence). CDR3: CASSFGPDTQYF. In DNA form, the CDR3 reads TGTGCCAGCAGTTTCGGTCCCGATACGCAGTATTTT.

This clonotype was detected once. The rearrangement uses TRBV7-3 and TRBJ2-3; TRBD2 matches at 9 bases. This CDR3 region has 16 residues. Germline V CDR1 and CDR2: SGHTA, FQGTGA. V dropped 5 bases and J dropped 6; count of bases not matched to a gene: 12. The CDR3 spells CASSPPSGANRDTQYF. DNA of the CDR3: TGTGCCAGCAGCCCTCCTAGCGGGGCCAACCGGGATACGCAGTATTTT.

The chain has TRBV18 and TRBJ2-6, with TRBD1 matching 8 bases. The CDR3 length is 18 residues. Trimming took 3 bases from V and 4 from J; bases not matched to a gene: 11. Germline V lookup: CDR1 KGHSH, CDR2 LQKENI. The CDR3, as DNA: TGTGCCAGCTCACCGGACAGGGATCAGTTTGCCGGGGCCAACGTCCTGACTTTC. Translated: CASSPDRDQFAGANVLTF.

This chain uses TRBV27 with TRBJ2-5; 9 bases align to TRBD1. The CDR3 has 14 residues. Germline-derived CDR1 and CDR2 are MNHEY and SMNVEV (reference sequence). Germline trimming cut 5 bases from V and 4 bases from J; bases unmatched to any gene: 5. The CDR3 reads CASSGDRVTETQYF. The DNA for the CDR3 is TGTGCCAGCAGTGGGGACAGGGTCACAGAGACCCAGTACTTC.

The chain is built from TRBV15 and TRBJ2-5, with 7 bases fitting TRBD1. Germline lookup yields CDR1 LNHNV and CDR2 YYDKDF (reference sequence). Germline trimming cut 0 bases from V and 5 bases from J; bases unmatched to any gene: 3. This CDR3 region has 14 residues. In DNA form, the CDR3 reads TGTGCCACCAGCAGAGATAAGGGGGCCGAGACCCAGTACTTC. It codes for CATSRDKGAETQYF.

This chain links TRBV3-1 with TRBJ2-5, with TRBD2 identical over 12 bases. CDR3 length equals 20 residues. Germline assignment: CDR1 LGHDT and CDR2 YNNKEL (reference sequence). The V and J ends lost 2 bases and 5 bases, in that order; junction bases with no gene match: 18. CDR3 in amino acids: CASSQPPFGTSGGRAETQYF. The CDR3 bases are TGTGCCAGCAGCCAACCCCCCTTTGGTACTAGCGGGGGGCGGGCGGAGACCCAGTACTTC.

The gene calls are TRBV7-2 and TRBJ2-4, with TRBD2 matching 7 bases. V lost 0 bases, J lost 8 bases, and 10 bases stayed unmatched. Germline CDR1 is SGHTA and CDR2 is FQGNSA. The length of the CDR3 is 16 residues. CDR3 in DNA: TGTGCCAGCAGCTTAGCGCCTGGACTAGACGGTGACATTCAGTACTTC. Translated: CASSLAPGLDGDIQYF.

The rearrangement links TRBV27 to TRBJ2-1, with D maybe TRBD1 (5 bases). The CDR3 length is 14 residues. The V gene lost 0 bases and the J gene lost 9 bases, with 12 bases spanning the gap. Germline loops: CDR1 MNHEY, CDR2 SMNVEV (reference sequence). CDR3 sequence: CASSLSSDRIEQFF. The CDR3 DNA reads TGTGCCAGCAGTTTATCTAGTGACAGAATTGAGCAGTTCTTC.

The rearrangement joins TRBV6-6 to TRBJ2-1, with 9 bases identical to TRBD1. The CDR3 runs 13 residues. The germline V gene encodes CDR1 MNHNY and CDR2 SVGAGI (reference sequence). J lost 9 bases, V lost 5 bases, and 5 bases had no gene match. CDR3 loop: CASSGQGFGEQFF. The CDR3 DNA sequence: TGTGCCAGCAGTGGACAGGGGTTCGGTGAGCAGTTCTTC.

The CDR3 DNA follows: TGTGCCAGCAGCTTCCGACTAGCTAGCAAAGAGACCCAGTACTTC. Its protein product is CASSFRLASKETQYF. V usage is TRBV7-2 and J usage is TRBJ2-5; 7 bases are shared with TRBD2. The germline V gene has CDR1 SGHTA and CDR2 FQGNSA. The length of the CDR3 is 15 residues. V dropped 3 bases and J dropped 3; count of bases not matched to a gene: 7.

The chain combines TRBV5-1 with TRBJ2-7; D may be TRBD1 or TRBD2 (7 bases each). Trimming stripped 3 bases from V and 5 bases from J, with 18 bases between. CDR1 is SGHRS and CDR2 is YFSETQ in the germline V gene. CDR3 length equals 15 residues. CDR3 sequence reads: CASSSTGDYWNEQYF. CDR3 coding DNA: TGCGCCAGCAGCTCTACAGGGGACTACTGGAACGAGCAGTACTTC.

J is TRBJ2-3 and V is TRBV29-1, with 7 bases identical to TRBD2. Germline CDR1 and CDR2: SQVTM and ANQGSEA. The CDR3 is 14 amino acids. V was pared by 3 bases and J by 6 bases, with 9 bases of the junction left unmatched. CDR3 nucleotides: TGCAGCGTTGAGGGGAGGGACCCGGAGGATACGCAGTATTTT. Protein product: CSVEGRDPEDTQYF.

This chain connects TRBV2 to TRBJ2-1; tentatively, D is TRBD2 (6 bases). With 0 bases removed from V and 6 bases from J, the gap between germline ends came to 15 bases. Germline CDR1 and CDR2: SNHLY and FYNNEI. This CDR3 has 16 residues. CDR3 nucleotides: TGTGCCAGCAGTGAAGCGTACTCGGGGGACCGCAATGAGCAGTTCTTC. Residues: CASSEAYSGDRNEQFF.

V usage is TRBV29-1 and J usage is TRBJ1-1, with D uncertain. V lost 5 bases and J 6 bases, leaving 16 bases between the germline ends. The germline V gene has CDR1 SQVTM and CDR2 ANQGSEA. The CDR3 runs to 13 residues. The CDR3 sequence is CSVRIGPTPEAFF. CDR3 DNA sequence: TGCAGCGTTCGAATAGGACCCACACCTGAAGCTTTCTTT. The full variable domain, rest sourced from reference TRBV29-1 and TRBJ1-1, is SAVISQKPSRDICQRGTSLTIQCQVDSQVTMMFWYRQQPGQSLTLIATANQGSEATYESGFVIDKFPISRPNLTFSTLTVSNMSPEDSSIYLCSVRIGPTPEAFFGQGTRLTVV.

CDR3 bases: TGTGCCTGGGGACAGGGGGCCAACAATGAGCAGTTCTTC. As protein: CAWGQGANNEQFF. The chain links TRBV30 to TRBJ2-1, with 11 bases lining up with TRBD1. V lost 5 bases to trimming and J lost 5 bases; unmatched junction nucleotides: 2. CDR3 length: 13 amino acids. CDR1 and CDR2 (germline): GTSNPN, SVGIG (reference sequence).